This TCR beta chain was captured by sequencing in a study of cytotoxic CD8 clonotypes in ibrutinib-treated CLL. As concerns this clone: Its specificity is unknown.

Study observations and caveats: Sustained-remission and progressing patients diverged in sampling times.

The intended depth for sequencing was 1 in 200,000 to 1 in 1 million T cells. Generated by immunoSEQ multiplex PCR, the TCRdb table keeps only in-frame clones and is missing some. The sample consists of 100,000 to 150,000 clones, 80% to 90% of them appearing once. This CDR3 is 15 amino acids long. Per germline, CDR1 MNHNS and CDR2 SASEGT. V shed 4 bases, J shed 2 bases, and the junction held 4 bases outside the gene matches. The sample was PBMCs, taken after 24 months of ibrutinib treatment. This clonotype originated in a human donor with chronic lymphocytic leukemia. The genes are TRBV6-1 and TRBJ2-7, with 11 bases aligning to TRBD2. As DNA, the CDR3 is TGTGCCAGCAGTGGGGGGACTAGCGGAACCTACGAGCAGTACTTC. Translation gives CASSGGTSGTYEQYF.